The clone carrying this TCR beta chain was seen once. This specimen belongs to a study of PD-L1 blockade in urothelial cancer. Sequencing was performed with immunoSEQ multiplex PCR; in TCRdb, only in-frame clones are kept and a portion is missing. The sample shows more than 85,000 clones, around 86% of them seen only once. Time point described: pretreatment peripheral blood. There are 16 residues in the CDR3. Trimming at V came to 0 bases and at J to 6 bases, leaving 10 bases not matched to a gene. Per the germline V gene, CDR1 is SNHLY and CDR2 is FYNNEI. The source material was PBMCs, sampled around atezolizumab (anti-PD-L1) treatment. This TCR came from a man aged 55 to 69 with urothelial cancer. The genes are TRBV2 and TRBJ1-2; 7 nucleotides line up with TRBD1. The CDR3 loop reads CASSEALRRGVNGYTF. CDR3 coding DNA: TGTGCCAGCAGTGAAGCGCTTCGCAGGGGGGTGAATGGCTACACCTTC.